This T cell receptor (beta chain) was sequenced during a study of blood T cell repertoires in COVID-19. As for the study in general: Sites across the United States, Italy and Spain contributed samples from acute and convalescent COVID-19.

Germline values: CDR1 SNHLY, CDR2 FYNNEI. This CDR3 is 15 amino acids long. V was pared by 4 bases and J by 5 bases, with 7 bases of the junction left unmatched. This clone appeared a single time. Sequencing was performed with immunoSEQ multiplex PCR; in TCRdb, only in-frame clones are kept and a portion is missing. The table records around 81,000 clones, around 85% of them present only once. Sequencing was done on a sample of peripheral blood. This sequence originates from a man aged 50 or older with acute or convalescent COVID-19. The chain employs TRBV2 and TRBJ2-7; 11 positions match TRBD2. The CDR3 here is CASSGTSGSSNEQYF. Here the CDR3 DNA reads TGTGCCAGCAGTGGAACTAGCGGGAGTTCCAACGAGCAGTACTTC. The whole variable domain, filled in from reference TRBV2 and TRBJ2-7, reads EPEVTQTPSHQVTQMGQEVILRCVPISNHLYFYWYRQILGQKVEFLVSFYNNEISEKSEIFDDQFSVERPDGSNFTLKIRSTKLEDSAMYFCASSGTSGSSNEQYFGPGTRLTVT.